This T cell receptor beta chain was captured in a study of control samples from healthy donors and cancer patients. TCRdb's copy holds only in-frame clones and misses some; the assay was immunoSEQ multiplex PCR. The repertoire holds under 55,000 clones, 75% to 95% seen once, with roughly 22% in the top ten. J was trimmed by 4 bases and V by 2 bases; bases with no gene match: 8. The CDR3 length is 16 residues. The germline gives CDR1 MDHEN, CDR2 SYDVKM. The chain is built from TRBV28 and TRBJ1-2; 9 bases align to TRBD1. Source material: PBMCs. The TCR sequence derives from a woman in her forties with head and neck cancer. The DNA for the CDR3 is TGTGCCAGCAGTTTAGGGACAGGGTTGGCGGGCTATGGCTACACCTTC. Its translation: CASSLGTGLAGYGYTF.